This T cell receptor (beta chain) was found in a study of long-term antiretroviral therapy in people with HIV. This clone was observed a few times. Running of the v3.0 immunoSEQ assay took place at survey level. Sequencing was designed to cover 40,000-50,000 T-cell genomes in each sample. Measured with immunoSEQ multiplex PCR; TCRdb has only the in-frame clones, and not every one. The table shows 25,000 to 30,000 clones, with roughly 92% occurring only once. Per donor, at least one pre-ART and at least two post-ART PBMC samples were obtained. With V trimmed by 0 bases and J by 2 bases, 4 bases remained unmatched. Looked up from germline, CDR1 is SGDLS and CDR2 is YYNGEE. The CDR3 is 17 amino acids.

This receptor was taken from a man aged 35-49 years with HIV. The material was unsorted PBMCs, obtained 6.2 years after starting antiretroviral therapy. The genes are TRBV9 and TRBJ2-5; 13 nucleotides match TRBD2. The CDR3 spells CASSVAGLAGPQETQYF. CDR3 sequence (DNA): TGTGCCAGCAGCGTAGCGGGACTAGCGGGGCCTCAAGAGACCCAGTACTTC.